The 4 T cell receptor beta chains in this list originate from one sample, sequenced in a study of regulatory T cells in long-lasting Graves disease. Sequencing libraries for TCR beta were prepared with iRepertoire HTBI primers and Arm-PCR of CDR3 regions. Each CDR3 protein is one row after TCRdb ran MiXCR on the multiplex PCR reads. This sample has roughly 350,000 distinct CDR3 sequences; approximately 16% occur once, and the top ten carry about 27%. The time point was: newly diagnosed GD, antithyroid drugs for less than 3 months. PBMC RNA was the source of the TCR library. The same data also went into a second study, on T cells in Graves' hyperthyroidism and ophthalmopathy.

The sequencing here drew on peripheral blood mononuclear cells (PBMCs), taken at new diagnosis, from a patient treated with antithyroid drugs. The receptors were gathered from a man in his forties with Graves disease.

This clonotype was recorded at least ten times. V usage is TRBV28 and J usage is TRBJ2-1; 9 bases map to TRBD1. CDR1 is MDHEN, CDR2 SYDVKM, per germline. The CDR3 is made up of 15 amino acids. Trimming took 5 bases from V and 6 from J; bases not matched to a gene: 8. CDR3 in amino acids: CASSPGQGRSNEQFF. The CDR3 nucleotides are TGTGCCAGCAGTCCGGGACAGGGAAGGAGCAATGAGCAGTTCTTC.

V is TRBV4-2 and J is TRBJ2-7, with D possibly being TRBD1 or TRBD2 (5 bases each). The V end lost 4 bases, the J end lost 1 base, and 20 bases lay between the germline ends. The CDR3 consists of 17 residues. From germline, CDR1 is LGHNA and CDR2 YNFKEQ. CDR3 nucleotides: TGTGCCAGCAGCCCAAATCCCACCGGGACGGAGTCCTACGAGCAGTACTTC. Encoded protein: CASSPNPTGTESYEQYF.

With regard to this clonotype: A much larger clone differs by one base, so this may be a read error. The chain couples TRBV6-2 or TRBV6-3 to TRBJ2-3; TRBD2 is a possible D gene (5 bases). The CDR3 is 16 amino acids. Germline V gene data show CDR1 as MNHEY and CDR2 as SVGEGT. Trimming stripped 9 bases from V and 3 bases from J, with 22 bases between. This CDR3 is CASIAVEGAITDTQYF. The CDR3 coding sequence is TGTGCCAGTATTGCAGTAGAGGGCGCGATAACAGATACGCAGTATTTT.

This clonotype was recorded at least ten times. V and J are TRBV5-1 and TRBJ2-4, with 8 bases that match TRBD1. V dropped 0 bases and J dropped 6; count of bases not matched to a gene: 5. The CDR3 sequence is 15 residues long. The germline gives CDR1 SGHRS, CDR2 YFSETQ. This chain's CDR3 is CASSLVTGAGNIQYF. The CDR3 nucleotides are TGCGCCAGCAGCTTGGTGACAGGGGCTGGAAACATTCAGTACTTC.